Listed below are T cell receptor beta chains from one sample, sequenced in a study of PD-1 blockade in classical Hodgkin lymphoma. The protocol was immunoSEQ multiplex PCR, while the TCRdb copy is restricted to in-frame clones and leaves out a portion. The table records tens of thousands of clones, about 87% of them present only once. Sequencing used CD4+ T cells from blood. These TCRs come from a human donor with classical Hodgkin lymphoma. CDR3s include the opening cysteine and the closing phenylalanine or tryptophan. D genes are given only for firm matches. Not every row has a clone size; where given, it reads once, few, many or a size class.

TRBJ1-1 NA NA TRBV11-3 CASSLFSRDTEAFF TGTGCCAGCAGCTTATTCTCTCGGGACACTGAAGCTTTCTTT
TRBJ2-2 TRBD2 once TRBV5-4 CASSSRWAGGPNTGELFF TGTGCCAGCAGCTCCCGATGGGCGGGAGGACCTAACACCGGGGAGCTGTTTTTT
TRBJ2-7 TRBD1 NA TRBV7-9 CASSLDRQGREYF TGTGCCAGCAGCTTAGACCGACAGGGTCGGGAGTACTTC
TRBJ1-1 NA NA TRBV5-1 CASSMDLNTEAFF TGCGCCAGCAGCATGGACCTGAACACTGAAGCTTTCTTT
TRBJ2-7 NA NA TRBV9 CASSVGTSYEQYF TGTGCCAGCAGCGTAGGTACGTCCTACGAGCAGTACTTC
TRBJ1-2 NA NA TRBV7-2 CASSLERWGYTF TGTGCCAGCAGCTTAGAAAGGTGGGGCTACACCTTC
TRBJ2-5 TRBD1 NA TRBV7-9 CASSLFGTGEETQYF TGTGCCAGCAGCTTATTCGGGACAGGGGAAGAGACCCAGTACTTC
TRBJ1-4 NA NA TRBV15 CATSARQSTNEKLFF TGTGCCACCAGCGCCAGACAGTCAACTAATGAAAAACTGTTTTTT
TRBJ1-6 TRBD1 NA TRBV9 CASSVDGQGDSPLHF TGTGCCAGCAGCGTAGATGGACAGGGGGATTCACCCCTCCACTTT
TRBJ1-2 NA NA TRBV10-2 CASSESGQWNGYTF TGCGCCAGCAGTGAGTCGGGGCAGTGGAATGGCTACACCTTC